This entry concerns a single T cell receptor (beta chain). The Seattle patients, enrolled during active infection, were followed longitudinally. The entry originates in a study of blood T cell repertoires in COVID-19. Whole-study context: Acute-phase and convalescent COVID-19 samples originated in the United States, Italy and Spain. In each case, the material was cDNA or gDNA derived from T cells, B-cell-depleted T cells, or PBMCs.

Trimming took 7 bases from V and 0 from J, leaving 7 bases between them. Germline-derived CDR1 and CDR2 are SNHLY and FYNNEI. The CDR3 has 13 residues. Source study methods: Counts of nucleated cells, estimated from reference gene primer amplification, were obtained. Here immunoSEQ multiplex PCR was the method, and the copy in TCRdb shows in-frame clones only, minus some. V and J calls and clone size are those listed in that table; D and trimming were worked out from the DNA. The sample lists 48,000 or so clones; approximately 90% were seen once. The sequenced sample consisted of peripheral blood. The chain recombines TRBV2 with TRBJ1-5, with a tentative D call TRBD1 (5 bases). The TCR comes from a woman older than 75 with COVID-19, enrolled during active disease. As DNA, the CDR3 is TGTGCCAGCAAGGACATTAGCAATCAGCCCCAGCATTTT. Translated, it gives CASKDISNQPQHF. Drawing the rest from reference TRBV2 and TRBJ1-5, the complete variable domain is EPEVTQTPSHQVTQMGQEVILRCVPISNHLYFYWYRQILGQKVEFLVSFYNNEISEKSEIFDDQFSVERPDGSNFTLKIRSTKLEDSAMYFCASKDISNQPQHFGDGTRLSIL.